This entry lists 8 T cell receptor beta chains sequenced from one sample in a study of cytomegalovirus exposure and HLA in healthy donors. Primers for the PCR totalled 60 Vbeta and 13 Jbeta. Some clones are missing from TCRdb's copy, which holds only in-frame ones; the method was immunoSEQ multiplex PCR. There are about 160,000 clones in the sample; approximately 78% occur only once, and 0.95% to 1% lies in the top ten. Sequencing was performed on PBMCs. The source is a girl aged 2 to 10 in good health and CMV-seropositive.

V gene TRBV28 combines with J gene TRBJ2-7, with D uncertain. The V and J ends lost 6 bases and 2 bases respectively, with 11 bases between them. This CDR3 is 13 amino acids long. Germline CDR1 and CDR2: MDHEN and SYDVKM. The CDR3 here is CASRRLVPYEQYF. The DNA of the CDR3 is TGTGCCAGCAGGCGACTGGTACCCTACGAGCAGTACTTC.

The genes are TRBV30 and TRBJ2-1, with D possibly TRBD1 on 6 matching bases. The CDR3 is made up of 16 amino acids. From germline, CDR1 is GTSNPN and CDR2 SVGIG (reference sequence). With 4 bases removed from V and 0 bases from J, the gap between germline ends came to 16 bases. This chain's CDR3 is CAWTRGGPVSYNEQFF. CDR3 bases: TGTGCCTGGACGAGAGGGGGACCAGTCTCCTACAATGAGCAGTTCTTC.

The V and J genes are TRBV28 and TRBJ2-3; no definite D call. This CDR3 contains 15 residues. Germline V gives CDR1 MDHEN, CDR2 SYDVKM. V was shortened by 5 bases and J by 3 bases, with 15 bases between the two germline ends. CDR3: CASSPQMGPTDTQYF. CDR3 nucleotides: TGTGCCAGCAGTCCCCAGATGGGCCCTACAGATACGCAGTATTTT.

The rearrangement links TRBV15 to TRBJ2-6, with 7 positions matching TRBD1. CDR1 and CDR2 from the germline V gene are LNHNV and YYDKDF (reference sequence). Losses at the gene ends were 0 bases for V and 2 bases for J; bases not matched to a gene: 10. The CDR3 sequence is 19 residues long. The CDR3 loop reads CATSRDRQGWGPGANVLTF. The CDR3 DNA reads TGTGCCACCAGCAGAGATCGACAGGGATGGGGTCCTGGGGCCAACGTCCTGACTTTC.

The table lists this clone with a count of one. The V gene is TRBV30, the J gene TRBJ1-4; maybe TRBD1 (5 bases). CDR1 is GTSNPN and CDR2 is SVGIG in the germline V gene (reference sequence). The CDR3 contains 11 residues. CDR3 loop: CALGGGEKLFF. DNA for the CDR3: TGTGCTTTGGGGGGAGGTGAAAAACTGTTTTTT.

This chain connects TRBV30 to TRBJ2-7, with TRBD1 matching 9 bases. Trimming removed 4 bases from V and 6 bases from J; junction bases left unmatched: 13. Germline lookup yields CDR1 GTSNPN and CDR2 SVGIG (reference sequence). This CDR3 region has 15 residues. This chain's CDR3 is CAWTGTGLNGGEQYF. The CDR3 DNA is TGTGCCTGGACAGGGACAGGGTTAAACGGCGGCGAGCAGTACTTC. The full variable domain, its missing parts supplied by reference TRBV30 and TRBJ2-7, is SQTIHQWPATLVQPVGSPLSLECTVEGTSNPNLYWYRQAAGRGLQLLFYSVGIGQISSEVPQNLSASRPQDRQFILSSKKLLLSDSGFYLCAWTGTGLNGGEQYFGPGTRLTVT.

J is TRBJ1-2 and V is TRBV7-9; D unclear. This CDR3 region has 16 residues. Deletions cut 3 bases from V and 5 bases from J, with 19 bases between. CDR1 is SEHNR and CDR2 is FQNEAQ in the germline V gene (reference sequence). The CDR3 loop is CASSFESRFLSYGYTF. The CDR3 nucleotides read TGTGCCAGCAGCTTCGAGTCCCGTTTCCTATCTTATGGCTACACCTTC.

The gene calls are TRBV29-1 and TRBJ1-2; 7 nucleotides line up with TRBD1. The CDR3 length is 15 residues. J lost 10 bases, V lost 4 bases, and 18 bases had no gene match. CDR1 and CDR2 from the germline V gene are SQVTM and ANQGSEA. The CDR3 loop reads CSVAQGVGPFLDYTF. The DNA of the CDR3 is TGCAGCGTTGCTCAGGGGGTAGGGCCCTTTTTAGACTACACCTTC. Full variable domain (missing parts from reference TRBV29-1 and TRBJ1-2): SAVISQKPSRDICQRGTSLTIQCQVDSQVTMMFWYRQQPGQSLTLIATANQGSEATYESGFVIDKFPISRPNLTFSTLTVSNMSPEDSSIYLCSVAQGVGPFLDYTFGSGTRLTVV.